A selection of T cell receptor beta chains follows, all from one sample in a study of cytomegalovirus exposure and HLA in healthy donors. Only in-frame clones appear in the TCRdb table, and some are missing; sequencing was by immunoSEQ multiplex PCR. The sample holds some 250,000 clones, around 90% seen once. The sample comprised PBMCs. These receptor sequences come from a woman between 25 and 40 years old in good health and CMV-seronegative. CDR3s include the opening cysteine and the closing phenylalanine or tryptophan. The D gene is left open where the match is weak. Only part of the rows carry a size: once, few, many, or a class if the clone is expanded.

d_gene: -
len: 14
abundance: -
v_gene: TRBV6-5
j_gene: TRBJ1-1
CDR3aa: CASSAIRGSTEAFF
CDR3nt: TGTGCCAGCAGTGCGATCCGGGGGAGCACTGAAGCTTTCTTT

d_gene: TRBD1
len: 16
abundance: few
v_gene: TRBV5-1
j_gene: TRBJ1-5
CDR3aa: CASSSPRRDSIGPQHF
CDR3nt: TGCGCCAGCAGCTCCCCCCGAAGGGACAGCATCGGGCCCCAGCATTTT

d_gene: TRBD1
len: 15
abundance: -
v_gene: TRBV5-6
j_gene: TRBJ1-1
CDR3aa: CASSLPGQENTEAFF
CDR3nt: TGTGCCAGCAGCTTGCCGGGACAGGAGAACACTGAAGCTTTCTTT

d_gene: TRBD1
len: 17
abundance: -
v_gene: TRBV15
j_gene: TRBJ2-5
CDR3aa: CATSRDISTGGDETQYF
CDR3nt: TGTGCCACCAGCAGAGATATATCGACAGGGGGGGATGAGACCCAGTACTTC

d_gene: TRBD2
len: 16
abundance: -
v_gene: TRBV4-3
j_gene: TRBJ2-1
CDR3aa: CASSQALAGEGDEQFF
CDR3nt: TGCGCCAGCAGCCAAGCACTAGCGGGAGAGGGGGATGAGCAGTTCTTC

d_gene: -
len: 16
abundance: -
v_gene: TRBV25-1
j_gene: TRBJ1-1
CDR3aa: CASREAGGFSGTEAFF
CDR3nt: TGTGCCAGCAGGGAGGCGGGAGGGTTTTCGGGCACTGAAGCTTTCTTT

d_gene: TRBD2
len: 16
abundance: -
v_gene: TRBV5-1
j_gene: TRBJ2-1
CDR3aa: CASSWTSGRAGNEQFF
CDR3nt: TGCGCCAGCAGCTGGACTAGCGGGAGGGCGGGCAATGAGCAGTTCTTC

d_gene: -
len: 13
abundance: -
v_gene: TRBV6-5
j_gene: TRBJ2-3
CDR3aa: CASSYTGTDTQYF
CDR3nt: TGTGCCAGCAGTTATACCGGCACAGATACGCAGTATTTT

d_gene: TRBD2
len: 15
abundance: -
v_gene: TRBV6-5
j_gene: TRBJ2-1
CDR3aa: CASSYVGREDNEQFF
CDR3nt: TGTGCCAGCAGTTACGTCGGGAGGGAAGACAATGAGCAGTTCTTC

d_gene: -
len: 14
abundance: -
v_gene: TRBV6-5
j_gene: TRBJ2-2
CDR3aa: CASSSLAYTGELFF
CDR3nt: TGTGCCAGCAGTTCCCTAGCGTACACCGGGGAGCTGTTTTTT

d_gene: -
len: 15
abundance: -
v_gene: TRBV27
j_gene: TRBJ2-2
CDR3aa: CASSIAVLGSGELFF
CDR3nt: TGTGCCAGCAGCATAGCCGTTCTAGGGAGCGGGGAGCTGTTTTTT

d_gene: -
len: 15
abundance: once
v_gene: TRBV7-9
j_gene: TRBJ2-5
CDR3aa: CASSWAGNPEETQYF
CDR3nt: TGTGCCAGCAGCTGGGCAGGGAACCCAGAGGAGACCCAGTACTTC

d_gene: -
len: 11
abundance: -
v_gene: TRBV7-6
j_gene: TRBJ2-5
CDR3aa: CASSQGGTQYF
CDR3nt: TGTGCCAGCAGCCAGGGGGGAACCCAGTACTTC

d_gene: -
len: 12
abundance: -
v_gene: TRBV15
j_gene: TRBJ2-1
CDR3aa: CATQGWGNEQFF
CDR3nt: TGTGCCACTCAAGGGTGGGGGAATGAGCAGTTCTTC

d_gene: TRBD1
len: 16
abundance: -
v_gene: TRBV15
j_gene: TRBJ1-1
CDR3aa: CATSRGGGQGRDEAFF
CDR3nt: TGTGCCACCAGCAGAGGGGGGGGACAGGGTCGGGATGAAGCTTTCTTT

d_gene: -
len: 14
abundance: -
v_gene: TRBV4-1
j_gene: TRBJ1-5
CDR3aa: CASSPTQGNQPQHF
CDR3nt: TGCGCCAGCAGCCCCACACAGGGCAATCAGCCCCAGCATTTT

d_gene: -
len: 12
abundance: -
v_gene: TRBV29-1
j_gene: TRBJ2-5
CDR3aa: CSDTGRQETQYF
CDR3nt: TGCAGCGATACAGGGCGACAAGAGACCCAGTACTTC

d_gene: -
len: 12
abundance: -
v_gene: TRBV5-1
j_gene: TRBJ2-7
CDR3aa: CASSATSYEQYF
CDR3nt: TGCGCCAGCAGCGCCACTTCCTACGAGCAGTACTTC

d_gene: -
len: 14
abundance: -
v_gene: TRBV25-1
j_gene: TRBJ1-1
CDR3aa: CASSEGRRGREAFF
CDR3nt: TGTGCCAGCAGTGAAGGTCGAAGGGGGAGGGAAGCTTTCTTT

d_gene: -
len: 18
abundance: -
v_gene: TRBV2
j_gene: TRBJ1-5
CDR3aa: CASRETSFGGYSNQPQHF
CDR3nt: TGTGCCAGCAGGGAAACAAGCTTTGGGGGTTATAGCAATCAGCCCCAGCATTTT

d_gene: -
len: 14
abundance: -
v_gene: TRBV11-3
j_gene: TRBJ2-7
CDR3aa: CASSFWDRPYEQYF
CDR3nt: TGTGCCAGCAGCTTCTGGGACCGACCCTACGAGCAGTACTTC

d_gene: -
len: 14
abundance: -
v_gene: TRBV10-3
j_gene: TRBJ1-5
CDR3aa: CAIREAGGNQPQHF
CDR3nt: TGTGCCATCAGGGAGGCAGGGGGCAATCAGCCCCAGCATTTT